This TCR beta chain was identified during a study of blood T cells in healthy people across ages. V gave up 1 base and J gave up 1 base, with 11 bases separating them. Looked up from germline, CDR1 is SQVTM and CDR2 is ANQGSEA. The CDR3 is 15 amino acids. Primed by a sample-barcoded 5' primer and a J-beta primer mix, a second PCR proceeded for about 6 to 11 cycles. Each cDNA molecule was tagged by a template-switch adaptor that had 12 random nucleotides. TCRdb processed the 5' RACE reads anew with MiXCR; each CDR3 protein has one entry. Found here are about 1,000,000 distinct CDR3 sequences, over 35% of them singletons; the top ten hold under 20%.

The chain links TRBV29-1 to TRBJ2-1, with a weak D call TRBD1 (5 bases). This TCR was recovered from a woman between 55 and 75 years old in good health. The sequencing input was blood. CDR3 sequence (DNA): TGCAGCGTTGAAGGGGTGGGGCGATCCTACAATGAGCAGTTCTTC. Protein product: CSVEGVGRSYNEQFF.